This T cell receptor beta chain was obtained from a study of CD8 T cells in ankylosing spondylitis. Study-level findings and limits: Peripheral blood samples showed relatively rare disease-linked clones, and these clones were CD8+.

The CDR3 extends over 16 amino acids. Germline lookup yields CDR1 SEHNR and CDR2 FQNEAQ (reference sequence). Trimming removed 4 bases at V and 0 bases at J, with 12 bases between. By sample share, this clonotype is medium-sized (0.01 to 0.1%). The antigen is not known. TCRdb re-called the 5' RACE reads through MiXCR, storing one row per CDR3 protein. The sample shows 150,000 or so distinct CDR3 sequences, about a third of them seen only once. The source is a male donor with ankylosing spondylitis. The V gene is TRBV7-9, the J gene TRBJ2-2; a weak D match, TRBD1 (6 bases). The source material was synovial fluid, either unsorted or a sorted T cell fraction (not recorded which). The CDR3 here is CASSSFGTTNTGELFF. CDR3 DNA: TGTGCCAGCAGCTCATTCGGGACAACGAACACCGGGGAGCTGTTTTTT.